Listed here is a single T cell receptor beta chain. The antigen remains unidentified. A much larger clone differs from this one at a single base, so this may be a read error. The data were obtained in a study of T-cell reconstitution after alpha-beta-depleted transplantation in children. The library targeted TCRbeta and was prepared with unique molecular identifiers. TCRdb called the PCR reads again in MiXCR, with one record for every CDR3 protein. The sample holds a few hundred thousand distinct CDR3 sequences, 25% to 30% seen once. Germline CDR1 and CDR2: SGHAT and FQNNGV. This CDR3 has 16 amino acids. Study results and limitations: Reportedly, roughly two months post-transplant, alpha-beta T cells arose from several hundred expanded graft clones. One year after transplant, T-cell counts and diversity came mostly from newly produced T cells. Surviving recipient T cells and thymic progenitors underlay high day-60 TCRbeta diversity in some patients.

The chain links TRBV11-2 to TRBJ1-2; a weak D match, TRBD1 (5 bases). The sample in question was PBMCs, obtained before TCRalphabeta/CD19-depleted stem cell transplant. This TCR was sampled from a boy younger than two with Wiskott-Aldrich syndrome, due to receive a stem cell transplant. The CDR3 DNA reads TGTGCCAGCAGCTTAGCCCCGATGGCAGGGACCTATGGCTACCCCTTC. Its protein product is CASSLAPMAGTYGYPF.